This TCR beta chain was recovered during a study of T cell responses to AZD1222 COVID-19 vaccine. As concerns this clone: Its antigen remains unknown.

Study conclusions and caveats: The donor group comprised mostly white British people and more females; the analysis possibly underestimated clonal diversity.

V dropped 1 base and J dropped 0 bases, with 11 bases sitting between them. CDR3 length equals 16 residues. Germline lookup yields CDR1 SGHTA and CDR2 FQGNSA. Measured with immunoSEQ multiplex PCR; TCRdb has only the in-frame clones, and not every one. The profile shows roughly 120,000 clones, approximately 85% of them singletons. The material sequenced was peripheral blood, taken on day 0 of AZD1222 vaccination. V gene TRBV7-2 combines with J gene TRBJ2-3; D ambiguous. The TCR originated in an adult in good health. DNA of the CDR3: TGTGCCAGCAGCTTAGTAGGGATGGGTAGCACAGATACGCAGTATTTT. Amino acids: CASSLVGMGSTDTQYF.